Given below is one T cell receptor (beta chain) in context. Its antigen is not known. Some clones are missing from TCRdb's copy, which holds only in-frame ones; the method was immunoSEQ multiplex PCR. The sample carries about 25,000 clones, around 90% recorded once. This sample is drawn from a study of lymphopenia after photon versus proton radiotherapy. General study results and limits: After lymphocyte nadir, photon-treated repertoires showed oligoclonal expansion, especially CD8+ Temra. Post-nadir TCR diversity decline inversely tracked overall survival among those who died. Only patients who died were analyzed for survival; proton advantage is unproven. Relative stability marked proton patients; photon patients lost diversity and naive cells.

This CDR3 spans 13 amino acids. Per germline, CDR1 LNHDA and CDR2 SQIVND (reference sequence). With 1 base removed from V and 7 bases from J, the gap between germline ends came to 11 bases. The V call is TRBV19, the J call TRBJ2-7; D may be TRBD2 (6 bases). This specimen was peripheral blood, taken from a patient treated with photon-based radiotherapy. The sequence derives from a man aged 50-59 years with gastric cancer. CDR3 sequence (DNA): TGTGCCAGTAGTATAGTCGGCGGAGGGGAGCAGTACTTC. As protein: CASSIVGGGEQYF.